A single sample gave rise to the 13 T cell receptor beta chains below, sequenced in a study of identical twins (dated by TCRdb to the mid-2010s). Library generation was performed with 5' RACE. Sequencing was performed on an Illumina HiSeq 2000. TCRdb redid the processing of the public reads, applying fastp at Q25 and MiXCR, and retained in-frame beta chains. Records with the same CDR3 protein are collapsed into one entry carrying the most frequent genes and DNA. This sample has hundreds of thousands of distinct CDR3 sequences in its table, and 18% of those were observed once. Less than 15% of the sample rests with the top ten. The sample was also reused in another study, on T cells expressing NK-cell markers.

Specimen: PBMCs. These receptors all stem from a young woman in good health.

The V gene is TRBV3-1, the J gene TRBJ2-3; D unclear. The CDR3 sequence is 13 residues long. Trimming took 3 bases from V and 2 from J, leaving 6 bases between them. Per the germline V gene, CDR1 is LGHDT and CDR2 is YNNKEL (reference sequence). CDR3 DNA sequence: TGTGCCAGCAGCCAGGTGACCACAGATACGCAGTATTTT. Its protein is CASSQVTTDTQYF.

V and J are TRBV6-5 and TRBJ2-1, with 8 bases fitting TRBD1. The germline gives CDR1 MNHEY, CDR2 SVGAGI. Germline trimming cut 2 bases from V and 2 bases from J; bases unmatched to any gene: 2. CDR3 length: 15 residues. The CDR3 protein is CASSYVTGAYNEQFF. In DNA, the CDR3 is TGTGCCAGCAGTTACGTGACAGGGGCCTACAATGAGCAGTTCTTC.

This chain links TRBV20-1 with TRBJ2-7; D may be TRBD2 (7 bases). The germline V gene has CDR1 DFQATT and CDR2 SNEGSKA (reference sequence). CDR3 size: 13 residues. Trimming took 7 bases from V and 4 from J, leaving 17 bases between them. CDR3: CSVPRGANYEQYF. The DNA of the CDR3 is TGCAGTGTTCCACGGGGGGCAAATTACGAGCAGTACTTC.

CDR3 sequence reads: CASSFTGSNEKLFF. CDR3 nucleotides: TGTGCCAGCAGCTTTACAGGGTCTAATGAAAAACTGTTTTTT. This sequence joins TRBV5-6 and TRBJ1-4, with a possible D match to TRBD1 (6 bases). Germline CDR1 is SGHDT and CDR2 is YYEEEE. V was cut by 2 bases and J by 3 bases, with 8 bases left in between. The CDR3 runs 14 residues. The full variable domain, its missing parts supplied by reference TRBV5-6 and TRBJ1-4, is DAGVTQSPTHLIKTRGQQVTLRCSPKSGHDTVSWYQQALGQGPQFIFQYYEEEERQRGNFPDRFSGHQFPNYSSELNVNALLLGDSALYLCASSFTGSNEKLFFGSGTQLSVL.

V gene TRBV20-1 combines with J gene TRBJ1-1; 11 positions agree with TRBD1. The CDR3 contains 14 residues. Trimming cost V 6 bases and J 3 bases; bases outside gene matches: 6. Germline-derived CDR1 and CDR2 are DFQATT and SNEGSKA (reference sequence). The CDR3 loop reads CSAPRDRGYTEAFF. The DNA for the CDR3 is TGCAGTGCGCCAAGGGACAGGGGGTACACTGAAGCTTTCTTT.

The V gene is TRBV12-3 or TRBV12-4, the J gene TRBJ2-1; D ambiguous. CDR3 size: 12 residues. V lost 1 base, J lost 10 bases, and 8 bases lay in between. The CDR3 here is CASSLVGIEQFF. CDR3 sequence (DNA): TGTGCCAGCAGTTTAGTGGGGATAGAGCAGTTCTTC.

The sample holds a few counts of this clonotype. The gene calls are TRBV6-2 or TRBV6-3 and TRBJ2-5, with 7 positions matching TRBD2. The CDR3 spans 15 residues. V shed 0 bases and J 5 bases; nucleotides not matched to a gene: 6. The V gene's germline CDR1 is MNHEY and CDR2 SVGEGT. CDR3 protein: CASSYSRTRTETQYF. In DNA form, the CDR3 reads TGTGCCAGCAGTTACTCACGGACTAGGACGGAGACCCAGTACTTC.

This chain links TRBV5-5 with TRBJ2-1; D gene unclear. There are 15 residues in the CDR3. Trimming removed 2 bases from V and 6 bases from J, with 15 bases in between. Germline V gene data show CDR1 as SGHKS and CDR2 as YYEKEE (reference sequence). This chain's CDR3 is CASSFGWGLANEQFF. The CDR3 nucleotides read TGTGCCAGCAGCTTCGGGTGGGGATTAGCCAATGAGCAGTTCTTC.

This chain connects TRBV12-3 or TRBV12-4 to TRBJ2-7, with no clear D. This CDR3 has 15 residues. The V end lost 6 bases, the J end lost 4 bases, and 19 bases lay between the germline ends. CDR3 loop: CASSATDSSRYEQYF. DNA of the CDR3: TGTGCCAGCAGCGCCACCGACTCCTCCCGATACGAGCAGTACTTC.

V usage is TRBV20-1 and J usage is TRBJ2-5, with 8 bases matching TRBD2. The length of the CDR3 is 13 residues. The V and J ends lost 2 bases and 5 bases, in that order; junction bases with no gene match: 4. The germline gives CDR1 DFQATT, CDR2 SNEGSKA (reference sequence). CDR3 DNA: TGCAGTGCTAGATTAGCGGGACATGAGACCCAGTACTTC. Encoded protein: CSARLAGHETQYF.

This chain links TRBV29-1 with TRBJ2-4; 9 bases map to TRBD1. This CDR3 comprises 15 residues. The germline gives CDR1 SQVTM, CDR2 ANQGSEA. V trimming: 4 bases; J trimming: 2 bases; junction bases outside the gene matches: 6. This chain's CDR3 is CSVVYRGRTKNIQYF. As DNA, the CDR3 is TGCAGCGTTGTCTACAGGGGGCGAACCAAAAACATTCAGTACTTC. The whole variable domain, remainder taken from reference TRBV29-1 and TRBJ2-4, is SAVISQKPSRDICQRGTSLTIQCQVDSQVTMMFWYRQQPGQSLTLIATANQGSEATYESGFVIDKFPISRPNLTFSTLTVSNMSPEDSSIYLCSVVYRGRTKNIQYFGAGTRLSVL.

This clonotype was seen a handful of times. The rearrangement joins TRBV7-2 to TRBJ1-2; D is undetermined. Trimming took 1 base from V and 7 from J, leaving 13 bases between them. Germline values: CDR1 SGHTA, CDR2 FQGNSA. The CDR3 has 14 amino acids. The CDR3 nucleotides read TGTGCCAGCAGCTTAGTCGGGAGTTTCCTTGGCTACACCTTC. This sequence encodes CASSLVGSFLGYTF.

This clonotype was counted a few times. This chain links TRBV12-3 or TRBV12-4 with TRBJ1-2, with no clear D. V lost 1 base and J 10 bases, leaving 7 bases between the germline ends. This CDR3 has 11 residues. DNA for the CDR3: TGTGCCAGCAGTTTAGGGAACGTCTACACCTTC. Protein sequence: CASSLGNVYTF.